The present T cell receptor (beta chain) was sequenced within a study of T cells after posttransplantation cyclophosphamide. This clone was seen many times. TCRdb's copy holds only in-frame clones and misses some; the assay was immunoSEQ multiplex PCR. This sample has more than 30,000 clones, each found more than once. Unmatched junction bases numbered 0, after V lost 2 bases and J lost 2 bases. The CDR3 runs to 15 residues. Germline-derived CDR1 and CDR2 are MNHNS and SASEGT. The origin of this receptor is a girl aged 10-17 years in good health, CMV-negative, and a related stem cell transplant donor. The sequenced sample was PBMCs. The V and J genes are TRBV6-1 and TRBJ2-6, with 7 bases matching TRBD1. As DNA, the CDR3 is TGTGCCAGCAGTGAACAGGGGGCTGGGGCCAACGTCCTGACTTTC. Translating gives CASSEQGAGANVLTF.